This TCR beta chain is from a study of PD-L1 blockade in urothelial cancer. Background on the study: Blood was analyzed 3 weeks (second dose) and 6 weeks after treatment start. Median T cell yield from blood was roughly 140,000. The study's findings and limits: Having blood TCR clonality under the median before treatment predicted better survival.

Templates that were synthetic TCR analogs were spiked into each PCR. The table came from immunoSEQ multiplex PCR; TCRdb's copy has only in-frame clones and leaves some out. The data hold roughly 26,000 clones, with around 88% observed a single time. To note about this clone: Its target is unknown.

The ends lost 4 bases at V and 3 bases at J; junction bases unmatched: 3. This CDR3 is built from 13 residues. Germline loops: CDR1 SQVTM, CDR2 ANQGSEA. The clonotype originates from a man in his 60s with urothelial cancer. The rearrangement links TRBV29-1 to TRBJ2-7; 10 nucleotides line up with TRBD2. Sequenced here: PBMCs, sampled around atezolizumab (anti-PD-L1) treatment. The CDR3 loop reads CSVVAGGLYEQYF. The CDR3 DNA is TGCAGCGTTGTAGCGGGGGGCCTCTACGAGCAGTACTTC.